The entry below describes one TCR beta chain. CDR1 and CDR2 (germline): MNHEY, SVGAGI. V lost 8 bases, J lost 2 bases, and 9 bases stayed unmatched. The CDR3 is 14 amino acids. These data come from a study of patients and donors after allogeneic stem cell transplantation. From the RT-PCR reads, TCRdb called clonotypes with MiXCR, one entry per CDR3 protein. The table includes approximately 37,000 distinct CDR3 sequences, around a third detected once. Sequenced input: blood, either unsorted or a sorted T cell fraction (not recorded which). The rearrangement links TRBV6-5 to TRBJ2-7; 7 bases align to TRBD2. The sequence came from a human donor who was either an allogeneic HSCT recipient or a stem cell or donor lymphocyte infusion donor (not recorded which). It is not recorded whose cells these are; they may come from a transplant donor. The CDR3 DNA reads as TGTGCCAGCTCGACTAGCAGGACAACCTACGAGCAGTACTTC. Its translation is CASSTSRTTYEQYF.